The entry below gives a single T cell receptor beta chain sequence along with its context. The antigen this receptor binds is unknown. The sample holds no much larger clone one base away, and base qualities are not on file. The record originates from a study of glioma-infiltrating T cells after dendritic cell vaccination (dated by TCRdb to about 2016). Notes on the research overall: The cohort included about 15 glioblastoma patients drawn from Phase I and II dendritic cell vaccination trials, of whom 9 were newly diagnosed and 6 had recurrent disease. Patients received autologous tumor lysate-pulsed dendritic cell vaccination between about 2003 and 2013. The vaccine was prepared from monocyte-derived dendritic cells that were cultured for seven days with IL-4 and GM-CSF and then pulsed overnight with autologous tumor lysate. Each patient got three intradermal injections of the dendritic cell vaccine, spaced at biweekly intervals, in the arm below the axilla. Tumor-infiltrating lymphocyte content was quantified and tumor and blood repertoires were compared in dendritic cell-vaccinated glioblastoma patients by deep sequencing of TCR beta CDR3 regions. Survival after dendritic cell vaccination was correlated with TCR sequencing metrics, including TIL content and tumor-blood repertoire overlap. Study-level results and caveats: After dendritic cell vaccination, a higher estimated pretreatment TIL content predicted longer time to progression and overall survival. The three-group TCR overlap response model was described as speculative and requiring prospective validation. No direct relationship between TCR clonality and survival was found, suggesting that a diverse polyclonal response may matter. The cohort was small and heterogeneous, only a few patients had full blood and tumor sets, and even fewer had initial-recurrent tumor pairs.

Taken from the germline V gene (reference sequence), the CDR1 and CDR2 loops are SGHNT and YYREEE. Deletion took 3 bases off V and 6 bases off J, with a span of 13 bases between the germline ends. The CDR3 contains 14 residues, cysteine and phenylalanine counted. The entry retains the CDR3 DNA only, 42 bases that are in frame from base 1. The immunoSEQ assay amplified TCRB CDR3 regions from roughly 2 micrograms of genomic DNA, or from all available DNA when less than that amount was available. Multiplex PCR used 60 forward primers for TCR V beta segments and 13 reverse primers for J beta segments. Synthetic control templates were spiked into each sample at limiting dilution to estimate reads per starting template. The Illumina HiSeq System generated sequencing reads of 87 bp. In the authors' own workflow: PCR and sequencing errors were removed by merging closely related sequences with a nearest neighbor algorithm. TCR overlap was measured as the percentage of unique tumor TCR beta sequences also present in the same patient's peripheral blood. In TCRdb, the immuneACCESS table is reduced to in-frame sequences with V and J assigned. These tables do not hold every clone; where another copy was compared, an unresolved V gene accounts for under half, and the others remain unexplained. The V and J calls and the clone size are those of that table, but D and trimming were determined from the DNA. The sample table shows about 50,000 clones, and about 91% are seen once. The ten most abundant clones make up 5% to 6.5% of the sample.

The sample's time point label, in plain terms: after dendritic cell vaccination, including at tumor progression/relapse. Patients were selected for having adequate residual fresh-frozen tumor tissue and more than two years of available survival data. Although molecular status otherwise differed among the glioblastoma patients, no patient had an isocitrate dehydrogenase mutation. PBMC were collected before vaccination, two weeks after the third vaccination, and at tumor progression when it occurred. The Qiagen DNeasy Blood extraction Kit was used for extraction of genomic DNA. The receptor was derived from a human donor with glioblastoma. This specimen consisted of blood, obtained after dendritic cell vaccination. The sequence links TRBV5-4 to TRBJ2-1, and perhaps TRBD2 as D gene, on 6 matching bases. The CDR3 loop reads CASSYNIAANEQFF. The DNA is as follows: TGTGCCAGCAGCTATAACATAGCGGCCAATGAGCAGTTCTTC.